The 15 T cell receptor beta chains reported below all come from one sample, sequenced in a study of cytotoxic CD8 clonotypes in ibrutinib-treated CLL. TCRdb's table, derived via immunoSEQ multiplex PCR, lists solely in-frame clones and lacks some. The sample contains about 45,000 clones, under 80% of which appear only once. The sample was PBMCs, taken after 24 months of ibrutinib treatment. Source of these receptors: a human donor with chronic lymphocytic leukemia.

V usage is TRBV7-3 and J usage is TRBJ2-7; 7 nucleotides agree with TRBD2. The V gene end was trimmed by 1 base and the J gene end by 5 bases; junction bases not matched to a gene: 8. Germline assignment: CDR1 SGHTA and CDR2 FQGTGA. This CDR3 contains 15 residues. The DNA of the CDR3 is TGTGCCAGCAGCTTAAGAGCCAGCGGGGTCAACGAGCAGTACTTC. Its translation is CASSLRASGVNEQYF.

The J gene is TRBJ2-1, the V gene TRBV11-3, with D possibly called TRBD1 or TRBD2 (6 bases each). This CDR3 is 15 amino acids long. Trimming removed 1 base from V and 3 bases from J, with 10 bases in between. CDR1 and CDR2 (germline): SGHNT, YENEEA. The chain's CDR3 is CASSLGGTYYNEQFF. The CDR3 bases are TGTGCCAGCAGCTTAGGCGGGACATACTACAATGAGCAGTTCTTC. Based on the CDR3 plus reference TRBV11-3 and TRBJ2-1, the full variable domain is EAGVVQSPRYKIIEKKQPVAFWCNPISGHNTLYWYLQNLGQGPELLIRYENEEAVDDSQLPKDRFSAERLKGVDSTLKIQPAELGDSAVYLCASSLGGTYYNEQFFGPGTRLTVL.

This clone appeared once. The V and J genes are TRBV19 and TRBJ1-1; maybe TRBD1 (5 bases). The CDR3 consists of 16 residues. Trimming stripped 4 bases from V and 0 bases from J, with 15 bases between. Per the germline V gene, CDR1 is LNHDA and CDR2 is SQIVND (reference sequence). CDR3 residues: CASSNQGRRVNTEAFF. CDR3 in DNA: TGTGCCAGTAGTAATCAGGGTAGGCGGGTGAACACTGAAGCTTTCTTT. Based on the CDR3 plus reference TRBV19 and TRBJ1-1, the full variable domain is DGGITQSPKYLFRKEGQNVTLSCEQNLNHDAMYWYRQDPGQGLRLIYYSQIVNDFQKGDIAEGYSVSREKKESFPLTVTSAQKNPTAFYLCASSNQGRRVNTEAFFGQGTRLTVV.

The rearrangement joins TRBV2 to TRBJ2-3, with 7 bases lining up with TRBD1. Per germline, CDR1 SNHLY and CDR2 FYNNEI. There are 14 residues in the CDR3. Germline trimming cut 8 bases from V and 2 bases from J; bases unmatched to any gene: 7. CDR3: CASGDSSSTDTQYF. CDR3 sequence (DNA): TGTGCCAGCGGGGACAGTTCCTCCACAGATACGCAGTATTTT.

V gene TRBV13 combines with J gene TRBJ1-2, with D possibly matching TRBD1 (5 bases). The V gene's germline CDR1 is PRHDT and CDR2 FYEKMQ (reference sequence). The CDR3 covers 12 residues. Trimming left V 6 bases short and J 7 bases short, with 12 bases between. In DNA form, the CDR3 reads TGTGCCAGCAGACCGGGGCCGCCTGGCTACACCTTC. It translates to CASRPGPPGYTF. Full variable domain (remainder filled in from reference TRBV13 and TRBJ1-2): AAGVIQSPRHLIKEKRETATLKCYPIPRHDTVYWYQQGPGQDPQFLISFYEKMQSDKGSIPDRFSAQQFSDYHSELNMSSLELGDSALYFCASRPGPPGYTFGSGTRLTVV.

The chain couples TRBV9 to TRBJ1-6; D is ambiguous. The CDR3 covers 14 residues. V lost 2 bases and J 5 bases, leaving 8 bases between the germline ends. The germline V gene encodes CDR1 SGDLS and CDR2 YYNGEE. DNA for the CDR3: TGTGCCAGCAGCGTTAGACAAGATAATTCACCCCTCCACTTT. It specifies CASSVRQDNSPLHF.

This chain uses TRBV6-5 with TRBJ2-7; perhaps TRBD2 as D (6 bases). The CDR3 length is 11 residues. V gave up 5 bases and J gave up 9 bases, with 11 bases separating them. CDR1 is MNHEY, CDR2 SVGAGI, per germline. CDR3 sequence (DNA): TGTGCCAGCAGTACCGAACTAGCGCAGTACTTC. The encoded protein is CASSTELAQYF.

This clone showed up just a few times. The chain links TRBV9 to TRBJ1-6; unclear D gene. V lost 4 bases and J lost 4, with 12 bases in between. Germline CDR1 reads SGDLS; CDR2 reads YYNGEE. This CDR3 has 15 amino acids. CDR3 protein: CASSPRAGYNSPLHF. CDR3 nucleotide sequence: TGTGCCAGCAGCCCCCGCGCAGGTTATAATTCACCCCTCCACTTT.

This sequence joins TRBV5-4 and TRBJ2-2; possible D gene TRBD1, 5 bases. CDR1 is SGHNT and CDR2 is YYREEE in the germline V gene (reference sequence). Trimming stripped 3 bases from V and 2 bases from J, with 8 bases between. CDR3 length: 14 amino acids. CDR3 loop: CASSSDSNTGELFF. The DNA of the CDR3 is TGTGCCAGCAGCTCCGACAGTAACACCGGGGAGCTGTTTTTT. The whole variable domain, remainder taken from reference TRBV5-4 and TRBJ2-2, is ETGVTQSPTHLIKTRGQQVTLRCSSQSGHNTVSWYQQALGQGPQFIFQYYREEENGRGNFPPRFSGLQFPNYSSELNVNALELDDSALYLCASSSDSNTGELFFGEGSRLTVL.

The rearrangement links TRBV7-2 to TRBJ1-2, with TRBD1 as a possible D gene (5 bases). The V end lost 5 bases, the J end lost 3 bases, and 10 bases lay between the germline ends. Germline V gene data show CDR1 as SGHTA and CDR2 as FQGNSA. CDR3 size: 13 residues. The CDR3 loop is CASSQRGDYGYTF. CDR3 DNA sequence: TGTGCCAGCAGCCAGAGGGGCGACTATGGCTACACCTTC.

The chain employs TRBV19 and TRBJ2-3; TRBD1 is a possible D gene (6 bases). CDR3 size: 12 residues. CDR1 and CDR2 from the germline V gene are LNHDA and SQIVND (reference sequence). The ends were cut back, 4 bases at V and 5 bases at J, with 7 bases in the middle. The CDR3 loop reads CASSKDRDTQYF. In DNA form, the CDR3 reads TGTGCCAGTAGTAAGGACAGAGATACGCAGTATTTT.

Ten or more counts support this clone. The rearrangement joins TRBV15 to TRBJ1-3, with D perhaps TRBD1 (6 bases). This CDR3 region has 15 residues. Germline V lookup: CDR1 LNHNV, CDR2 YYDKDF (reference sequence). Trimming cost V 0 bases and J 7 bases, with 13 bases left between them. The CDR3 protein is CATSRDLGGGNTIYF. CDR3 sequence (DNA): TGTGCCACCAGCAGAGATTTGGGGGGCGGGAACACCATATATTTT.

A remark on this clone: This CDR3 is also generated by other DNA sequences in the sample. The rearrangement uses TRBV2 and TRBJ1-5, with 10 bases identical to TRBD1. V shed 4 bases, J shed 4 bases, and the junction held 1 base outside the gene matches. The CDR3 runs to 14 residues. The V gene's germline CDR1 is SNHLY and CDR2 FYNNEI. CDR3 protein: CASSGGQGNQPQHF. CDR3 nucleotide sequence: TGTGCCAGCAGTGGGGGACAGGGGAATCAGCCCCAGCATTTT.

V gene TRBV6-6 combines with J gene TRBJ2-7, with 7 bases matching TRBD1. The CDR3 contains 14 residues. V gave up 6 bases and J gave up 2 bases; unmatched junction bases: 7. In germline, CDR1 is MNHNY, CDR2 SVGAGI (reference sequence). The CDR3 sequence: CASRTGSTPYEQYF. CDR3 DNA: TGTGCCAGCAGGACAGGGTCAACCCCCTACGAGCAGTACTTC.

The V gene is TRBV7-8, the J gene TRBJ1-2; D not resolved. The V and J ends lost 1 base and 3 bases respectively, with 27 bases between them. The CDR3 is 20 amino acids. Germline CDR1 reads SGHVS; CDR2 reads FQNEAQ. The CDR3 region is CASSLGTAARNTILHYGYTF. DNA of the CDR3: TGTGCCAGCAGCTTAGGGACGGCTGCCCGCAATACTATACTACACTATGGCTACACCTTC.